This T cell receptor (beta chain) was captured by sequencing in a study of T cell responses to AZD1222 COVID-19 vaccine. Regarding the study as a whole: White British ancestry dominated among donors, who included more females, and clonal diversity was possibly underestimated.

Produced via immunoSEQ multiplex PCR; TCRdb's table is partial and in-frame only. The data contain about 97,000 clones, more than 70% of them seen just once; the ten biggest clones take up 2.5% to 3%. This clone has more than one count but fewer than ten. The antigen remains unidentified. This clonotype originated in an adult in good health. This specimen was peripheral blood, taken on day 0 of AZD1222 vaccination.

CDR3 DNA: TGCGCCAGCAGCCAAGATTGGGGGCAGACTGGCGGTGGCTACACCTTC. This encodes CASSQDWGQTGGGYTF. V gene TRBV4-3 combines with J gene TRBJ1-2; weak D call: TRBD1 (6 bases). CDR3 length: 16 amino acids. Trimming left V 0 bases short and J 7 bases short, with 18 bases between. CDR1 LGHNA and CDR2 YSLEER come from the germline V gene.